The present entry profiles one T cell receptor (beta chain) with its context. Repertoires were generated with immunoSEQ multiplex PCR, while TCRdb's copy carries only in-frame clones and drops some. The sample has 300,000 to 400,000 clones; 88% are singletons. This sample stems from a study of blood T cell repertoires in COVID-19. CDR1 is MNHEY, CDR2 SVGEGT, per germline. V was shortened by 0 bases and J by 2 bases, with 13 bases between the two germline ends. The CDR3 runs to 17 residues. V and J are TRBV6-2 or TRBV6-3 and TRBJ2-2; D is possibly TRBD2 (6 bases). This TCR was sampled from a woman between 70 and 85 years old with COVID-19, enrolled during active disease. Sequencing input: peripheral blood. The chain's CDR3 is CASSYSRGLINTGELFF. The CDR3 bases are TGTGCCAGCAGTTACTCGAGGGGACTCATAAACACCGGGGAGCTGTTTTTT.